The TCR beta chain described here comes from a study of blood T cell repertoires in COVID-19 (dated by TCRdb to the early 2020s). Turning to the overall study: Collaborator samples came from the United States, Italy and Spain and covered acute and convalescent phases of COVID-19. Deeply sampled blood TCRbeta repertoires from subjects exposed to, actively infected with, or recovered from COVID-19 were included in the dataset. A de-identified subject ID, COVID-19 status, age in years and sex were almost always included in the sample metadata. The repertoires were made available in a free public database intended to serve as a resource for research on the immune response to SARS-CoV-2. The material from the prospective study consisted of cDNA or gDNA derived from T cells, B-cell-depleted T cells, or PBMCs. Where available, HLA class I and class II types were taken from metadata supplied by the sample provider and were not determined by assay-based typing. The samples were drawn from the first 160 participants of the ongoing ImmuneRACE study and from 950 to 1,500 subjects provided by 6 global collaborators. Broader findings and caveats from the paper: The amount of clinical and demographic metadata varied by source and participant and was provided uncurated.

TCRbeta CDR3 regions were amplified from genomic DNA using the immunoSEQ Assay, a bias-controlled multiplex PCR. The paper's processing steps were these. Nucleated cell counts per sample were estimated from amplification of reference gene primers within the assay. To quantify the absolute abundance of each unique TCRbeta CDR3 rearrangement, sequence reads were collapsed and filtered. For each sample, productive Simpson clonality was calculated as the square root of Simpson's diversity index over productive rearrangements. TCRdb carries this immuneACCESS record with in-frame sequences only. Its versions omit some clonotypes, under half of them owing to an unresolved V gene in the studies checked, with the rest unexplained. That table is the source of V, J and clone size, and D and trimming were worked out from the DNA. The sample yields around 130,000 clones; 70% to 85% were counted once. 12% of the sample is taken by the ten largest.

A few counts support this clone. Which antigen it targets is not known. It has no much larger one-base neighbor in the sample; base qualities were not kept. Each collaborating institution followed its own protocols to collect whole blood in K2EDTA tubes. For TCRbeta analysis, collaborators shipped samples in one of three forms: frozen whole blood, isolated PBMCs, or DNA extracted from either of those sample types. CDR1 and CDR2, per the germline V gene, are KGHSH and LQKENI. Spanning cysteine to phenylalanine, the CDR3 consists of 14 amino acids. Of all the DNA, just the CDR3 is kept, 42 bases in frame from base 1. V and J are truncated by 0 bases and 8 bases respectively, leaving an intervening sequence of 11 bases.

Sequencing was carried out using peripheral blood. The sequence came from a woman in her sixties or seventies with acute or convalescent COVID-19. The chain employs TRBV18 and TRBJ1-5; tentative D gene TRBD1, with 6 bases matching. The nucleotides read TGTGCCAGCTCACCACCGGGGGCGCGAGAGCCCCAGCATTTT. This codes for CASSPPGAREPQHF.